The clone carrying this T cell receptor (beta chain) has ten or more counts. Its matching antigen is unknown. These data come from a study of identical twins. Study-wide results and limits: The degree of excess twin sharing was weaker in beta out-of-frame sequences. For cord blood, abundant beta clonotypes had fewer insertions, unlike memory repertoires, which showed none. Invariant MAIT and iNKT cells may have partly biased zero-insertion analyses.

Germline V CDR1 and CDR2: LNHNV, YYDKDF (reference sequence). Trimming took off 0 bases at V and 3 bases at J, with 5 bases between the two ends. The CDR3 totals 13 residues. TCRdb reanalysed the 5' RACE reads using MiXCR and keeps one entry per CDR3 protein. The sample lists fewer than 650,000 distinct CDR3 sequences, around 9.6% occurring once. Healthy Caucasians made up all donors. The sample was also reused in another study, on yellow fever vaccine responses in identical twins.

The sequenced sample was PBMCs. This sequence was found in a woman aged 18-29 years in good health. The rearrangement joins TRBV15 to TRBJ1-1, with D hard to call. CDR3 sequence: CATSRDGYTEAFF. For the CDR3, the DNA is TGTGCCACCAGCAGAGACGGTTACACTGAAGCTTTCTTT.